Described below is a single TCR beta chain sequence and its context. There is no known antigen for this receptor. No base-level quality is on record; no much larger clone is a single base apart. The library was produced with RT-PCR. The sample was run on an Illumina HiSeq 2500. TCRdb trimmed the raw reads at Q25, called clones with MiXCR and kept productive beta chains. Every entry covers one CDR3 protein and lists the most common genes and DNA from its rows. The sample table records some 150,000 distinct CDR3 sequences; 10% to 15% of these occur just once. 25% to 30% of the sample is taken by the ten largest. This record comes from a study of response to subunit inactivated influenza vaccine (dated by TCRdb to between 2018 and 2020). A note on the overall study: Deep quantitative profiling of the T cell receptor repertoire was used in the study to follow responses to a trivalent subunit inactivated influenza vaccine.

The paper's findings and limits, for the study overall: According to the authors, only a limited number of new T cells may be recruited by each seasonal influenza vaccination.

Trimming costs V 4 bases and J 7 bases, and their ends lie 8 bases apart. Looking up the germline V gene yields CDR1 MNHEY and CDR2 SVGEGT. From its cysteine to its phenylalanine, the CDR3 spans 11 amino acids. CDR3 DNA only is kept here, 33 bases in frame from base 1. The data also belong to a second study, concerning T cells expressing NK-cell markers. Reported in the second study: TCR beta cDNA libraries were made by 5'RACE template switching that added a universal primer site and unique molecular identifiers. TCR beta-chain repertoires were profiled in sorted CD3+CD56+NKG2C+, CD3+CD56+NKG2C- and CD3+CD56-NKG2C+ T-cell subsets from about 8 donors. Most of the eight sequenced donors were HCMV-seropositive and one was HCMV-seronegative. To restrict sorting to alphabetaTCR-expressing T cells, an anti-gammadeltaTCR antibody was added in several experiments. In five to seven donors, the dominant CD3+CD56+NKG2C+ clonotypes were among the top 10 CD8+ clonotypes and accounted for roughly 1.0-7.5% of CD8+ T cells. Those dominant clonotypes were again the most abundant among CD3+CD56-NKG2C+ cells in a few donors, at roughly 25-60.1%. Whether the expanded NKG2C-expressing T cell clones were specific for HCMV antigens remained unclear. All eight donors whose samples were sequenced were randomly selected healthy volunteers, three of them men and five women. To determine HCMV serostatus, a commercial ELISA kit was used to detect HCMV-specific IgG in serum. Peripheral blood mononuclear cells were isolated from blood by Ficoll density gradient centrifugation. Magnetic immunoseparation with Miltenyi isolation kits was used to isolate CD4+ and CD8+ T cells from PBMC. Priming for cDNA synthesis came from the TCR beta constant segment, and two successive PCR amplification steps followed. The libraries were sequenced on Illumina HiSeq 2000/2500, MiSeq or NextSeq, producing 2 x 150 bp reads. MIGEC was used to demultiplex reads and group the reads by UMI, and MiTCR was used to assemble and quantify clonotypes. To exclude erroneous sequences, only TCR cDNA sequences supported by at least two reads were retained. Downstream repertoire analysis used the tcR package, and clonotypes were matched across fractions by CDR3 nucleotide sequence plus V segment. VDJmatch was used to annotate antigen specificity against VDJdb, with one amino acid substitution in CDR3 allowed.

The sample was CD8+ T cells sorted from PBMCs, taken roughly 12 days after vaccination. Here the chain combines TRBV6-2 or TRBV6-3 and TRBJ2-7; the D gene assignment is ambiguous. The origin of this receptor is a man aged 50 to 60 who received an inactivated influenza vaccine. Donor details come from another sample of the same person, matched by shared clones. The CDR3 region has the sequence CASSLAFEQYF. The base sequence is TGTGCCAGCAGTTTGGCGTTTGAGCAGTACTTC.